What follows are 13 T cell receptor beta chains derived from one specimen sequenced in a study of T-cell reconstitution after alpha-beta-depleted transplantation in children. Unique molecular identifiers were built into the TCRbeta library. TCRdb processed the PCR reads anew with MiXCR; each CDR3 protein has one entry. The sample contains 540,000 or so distinct CDR3 sequences, roughly 23% of which appear only once. The sequences come from PBMCs, mostly from graft donor cells, collected 360 days after TCRalphabeta/CD19-depleted stem cell transplant. The receptors shown here come from a boy under two years old who had a stem cell transplant for acute myeloid leukemia, so the T cells may come from the graft donor.

This clonotype was picked up many times. The chain has TRBV6-5 and TRBJ1-1; D is possibly TRBD1 (5 bases). The CDR3 length is 14 residues. Germline lookup yields CDR1 MNHEY and CDR2 SVGAGI. V lost 0 bases to trimming and J lost 3 bases, with 8 bases between them. Here the CDR3 reads CASSYSRGDTEAFF. The CDR3, as DNA: TGTGCCAGCAGTTACTCCCGGGGGGACACTGAAGCTTTCTTT.

This rearrangement joins TRBV6-5 to TRBJ2-2, with TRBD2 identical over 10 bases. J lost 1 base, V lost 4 bases, and 0 bases had no gene match. CDR1 is MNHEY and CDR2 is SVGAGI in the germline V gene. The CDR3 is 15 residues long. The CDR3 region has the DNA TGTGCCAGCAGTTGGACTAGCGGGAACACCGGGGAGCTGTTTTTT. This encodes CASSWTSGNTGELFF.

The chain links TRBV6-5 to TRBJ1-2; possibly TRBD1 for D (6 bases). This CDR3 has 14 residues. V lost 6 bases and J 4 bases, leaving 15 bases between the germline ends. Per the germline V gene, CDR1 is MNHEY and CDR2 is SVGAGI. This chain's CDR3 is CASSHRDTIYGYTF. DNA of the CDR3: TGTGCCAGCAGCCACCGGGACACGATCTATGGCTACACCTTC.

The J gene is TRBJ2-7, the V gene TRBV20-1; D is possibly TRBD1 (7 bases). Trimming left V 4 bases short and J 0 bases short, with 22 bases between. Germline V gene data show CDR1 as DFQATT and CDR2 as SNEGSKA (reference sequence). CDR3 size: 17 residues. The CDR3 region is CSATGQGGTFVSYEQYF. The CDR3 nucleotides are TGCAGTGCTACGGGCCAGGGGGGAACCTTCGTCTCCTACGAGCAGTACTTC.

This clonotype was counted ten times or more. The V and J genes are TRBV13 and TRBJ2-3; 13 bases agree with TRBD2. CDR3 size: 14 residues. With 5 bases clipped from V and 7 bases from J, the junction kept 3 bases outside the gene matches. Germline lookup yields CDR1 PRHDT and CDR2 FYEKMQ (reference sequence). CDR3 in DNA: TGTGCCAGCAGCGGGACTAGCGGGGATCATACGCAGTATTTT. Protein sequence: CASSGTSGDHTQYF.

This clonotype turned up a few times. V usage is TRBV6-5 and J usage is TRBJ2-3; D is perhaps TRBD2 (5 bases). Germline loops: CDR1 MNHEY, CDR2 SVGAGI. The CDR3 sequence is 14 residues long. Trimming cost V 0 bases and J 1 base, with 5 bases left between them. CDR3 nucleotide sequence: TGTGCCAGCAGTTACTCTAGCGGCACAGATACGCAGTATTTT. Protein product: CASSYSSGTDTQYF.

This clonotype was detected many times. The chain combines TRBV2 with TRBJ2-1; 11 positions match TRBD1. Germline CDR1 is SNHLY and CDR2 is FYNNEI. With V trimmed by 10 bases and J by 2 bases, 7 bases remained unmatched. The CDR3 totals 15 residues. The CDR3 protein is CATDGQGATYNEQFF. The CDR3 DNA reads TGTGCCACCGATGGACAGGGGGCCACCTACAATGAGCAGTTCTTC.

This clonotype has a count of ten or more. The V call is TRBV6-1, the J call TRBJ2-3, with TRBD2 matching 13 bases. The germline CDR1 and CDR2 sequences are MNHNS and SASEGT. The CDR3 contains 15 residues. The ends lost 6 bases at V and 5 bases at J; junction bases unmatched: 5. This CDR3 reads CASSTSGGALDTQYF. The CDR3 DNA sequence: TGTGCCAGCAGCACTAGCGGGGGGGCATTAGATACGCAGTATTTT.

The chain is built from TRBV6-5 and TRBJ1-5; 8 bases fit TRBD1. The CDR3 extends over 14 amino acids. V lost 5 bases, J lost 7 bases, and 7 bases stayed unmatched. The germline V gene has CDR1 MNHEY and CDR2 SVGAGI. CDR3 nucleotides: TGTGCCAGCAGTACCCAGACAGGGGACCAGCCCCAGCATTTT. Protein sequence: CASSTQTGDQPQHF.

The sample holds a few counts of this clonotype. The chain uses TRBV7-9 and TRBJ1-4; 8 bases fit TRBD1. The germline gives CDR1 SEHNR, CDR2 FQNEAQ (reference sequence). V gave up 5 bases and J gave up 4 bases; unmatched junction bases: 3. The CDR3 runs to 14 residues. CDR3 sequence: CASSRGQDNEKLFF. For the CDR3, the DNA is TGTGCCAGCAGCCGGGGACAGGATAATGAAAAACTGTTTTTT. The variable domain in full, completed from reference TRBV7-9 and TRBJ1-4, reads DTGVSQNPRHKITKRGQNVTFRCDPISEHNRLYWYRQTLGQGPEFLTYFQNEAQLEKSRLLSDRFSAERPKGSFSTLEIQRTEQGDSAMYLCASSRGQDNEKLFFGSGTQLSVL.

V is TRBV7-9 and J is TRBJ2-5, with 7 bases fitting TRBD1. J lost 2 bases, V lost 2 bases, and 2 bases had no gene match. This CDR3 spans 14 amino acids. CDR1 is SEHNR, CDR2 FQNEAQ, per germline (reference sequence). The CDR3 here is CASSLWDRQETQYF. The DNA for the CDR3 is TGTGCCAGCAGCTTATGGGACAGACAAGAGACCCAGTACTTC.

This clonotype was found many times. The V and J genes are TRBV11-3 and TRBJ1-1, with no clear D. CDR1 and CDR2 from the germline V gene are SGHNT and YENEEA. The CDR3 has 15 residues. The V end lost 0 bases, the J end lost 3 bases, and 11 bases lay between the germline ends. CDR3 region: CASSLDPGSDTEAFF. The CDR3 DNA reads as TGTGCCAGCAGCTTAGATCCGGGATCGGACACTGAAGCTTTCTTT.

This clonotype showed up many times. The V gene is TRBV7-6, the J gene TRBJ2-5; a weak D match, TRBD2 (6 bases). The CDR3 covers 17 residues. V gave up 0 bases and J gave up 5 bases, with 19 bases separating them. From germline, CDR1 is SGHVS and CDR2 FNYEAQ. The DNA for the CDR3 is TGTGCCAGCAGCTTAGCTCCCCGCGGGGAAATGGGCGAGACCCAGTACTTC. This translates into CASSLAPRGEMGETQYF.